This T cell receptor beta chain originates from a study of blood T cell repertoires in COVID-19. At the level of the study: Sites across the United States, Italy and Spain contributed samples from acute and convalescent COVID-19. Sources were T cells, B-cell-depleted T cells, or PBMCs; the material itself was cDNA or gDNA.

This clone came up once. As processed by the authors: Amplification with reference gene primers provided the estimates of nucleated cell counts. The repertoire was sequenced with immunoSEQ multiplex PCR; TCRdb's copy has only in-frame clones and lacks some. V and J calls and clone size come straight from that table; D and trimming were deduced from the DNA. The sample gives some 300,000 clones, roughly 90% of which show up once; about an eighth is in the top ten. The Seattle patients joined while their infection was active and were tracked longitudinally afterward. Material: peripheral blood. The TCR sequence derives from a woman in her 70s with COVID-19, enrolled during active disease.

CDR3 DNA sequence: TGTGCCAGCAGCGAGGACAGGGCCTATGACTATGGCTACACCTTC. Protein: CASSEDRAYDYGYTF. V usage is TRBV2 and J usage is TRBJ1-2; TRBD1 agrees at 8 bases. Germline loops: CDR1 SNHLY, CDR2 FYNNEI. The CDR3 sequence is 15 residues long. Trimming removed 6 bases from V and 3 bases from J; junction bases left unmatched: 9.